This paragraph reports one T cell receptor (beta chain). The antigen remains unidentified. One end of the junction does not line up with germline, which may come from a read error. The entry originates in a study of tumor and adjacent non-tumor tissue in lung cancer. Study overall: Patients comprised about a dozen adenocarcinoma, a couple of squamous cell carcinoma and 1 small cell lung cancer. The patients, roughly 9 men and a few women, were about 30 to 85 with stage I to III disease.

Overall study results and limits: TCR diversity was significantly greater in tumor than normal lung tissue.

The library came from three nested PCR rounds adapted from ARM-PCR protocols. TCRdb fed the multiplex PCR reads into MiXCR, producing one record per CDR3 protein. The profile shows 70,000 to 90,000 distinct CDR3 sequences, 55% to 70% of them singletons. RNA was extracted from bulk tissue without any cell sorting. The normal lung tissue was taken more than 3 cm from the tumor edge. Between August and November 2014, newly diagnosed, chemotherapy-naive lung cancer patients underwent thoracic surgery in China. From germline, CDR1 is SGHAT and CDR2 FQNNGV. The CDR3 sequence is 13 residues long. The receptor was isolated from a woman in her fifties or sixties with non-small cell lung cancer. V and J are TRBV11-2 and TRBJ2-3; D is ambiguous. The specimen sequenced was distant non-tumor lung tissue. Here the CDR3 reads CVSSLRKDDMQYF. Here the CDR3 DNA reads TGTGTCAGCAGCTTAAGAAAGGATGATATGCAGTATTTT.